This TCR beta chain was observed in a study of T cell responses to AZD1222 COVID-19 vaccine (dated by TCRdb to the early 2020s). With respect to the entire study: TCR sequencing covered over 230 trial participants: 200 to 220 given two doses of AZD1222 and 26 given two doses of MenACWY control vaccine. Trial participants were enrolled by age into 18-55, 56-69 and 70-plus year subgroups, with around 150, 28 and 57 TCR-sequenced participants respectively.

As to this clone: Its antigen remains unidentified. There are no base qualities to consult, and no much larger clone falls within one base.

From the cysteine up to the phenylalanine, the CDR3 has a length of 14 residues. CDR3 DNA is the only sequence kept; it has 42 bases, read in frame from the first base. V is pruned by 9 bases and J by 9 bases, leaving 10 bases of the junction without a gene match. CDR1 and CDR2 were assigned from the germline V gene as SGHDT and YYEEEE. Overall results and qualifications from the work: CD4 TCRs associated with the vaccine covered the entire spike protein, and the dominant responses were in regions 160-218 and 743-854. Because no samples from the day 14 peak response were available, repertoires could be characterized only after the peak T cell response. Conclusions about previously exposed vaccinees were limited because only a handful of AZD1222 recipients were SARS-CoV-2 seropositive at baseline. Epitopes outside the regions mutated in the B.1.351 and B.1.1.7 variants were reportedly recognized by nearly half of the unique spike-specific TCRs. Most participants were white British and females outnumbered males, and the authors suggested that clonal diversity may have been underestimated. The 56-69-year group was small, and its depth increase did not reach significance, likely because of low power. After two AZD1222 doses, both the breadth and the depth of spike-specific TCRs were significantly higher than at day 0 and than in MenACWY recipients.

The CDR3 regions of human TCRbeta chains were analyzed by immunosequencing. Processing in the source paper ran as follows. TCRs in the repertoires were matched against a reference library of SARS-CoV-2-specific TCRs that had been generated with the MIRA antigen-specificity platform. Breadth was defined as the fraction of unique TCRs that were SARS-CoV-2-associated, and depth was defined as the fraction of total T cells that were SARS-CoV-2-associated. Each spike-specific TCR was assigned to its reactive spike region and to a CD4 or CD8 class using the MIRA data. Log10-transformed breadth and depth values were compared by one-way ANOVA with Sidak's multiple comparisons tests. TCRdb re-hosts the immuneACCESS table, in-frame sequences only. Its copies lack some clones; in the studies checked, an unresolved V gene accounts for under half of them, and the cause for the rest is not known. That table is the source of V, J and clone size, and D and trimming were worked out from the DNA. The sample contains approximately 150,000 clones, over 80% of them found a single time. More than 4% of the sample comes from the top ten.

What this sample's time point label stands for: about 28 days (+/-7) after the second vaccine dose. The sample's treatment or condition label is to be understood as: meningococcal conjugate vaccine given as trial control. The vaccinee samples were drawn from two UK trials, COV001 and COV002, one of which was a single-blind randomized controlled phase 2/3 trial testing AZD1222 (ChAdOx1 nCoV-19) in healthy adults. For TCRbeta chain sequencing, PBMC samples were collected from trial participants at day 0 and at day 28 after the second dose. The TCR comes from an adult who received the MenACWY meningococcal vaccine as a control. The sample consisted of peripheral blood, taken 28 days after the second dose of the MenACWY control vaccine. The sequence links TRBV5-6 to TRBJ2-7; 15 middle bases align to TRBD2. The sequence in DNA is TGTGCCACCTTTTGGACTAGCGGGAGGGCAACGCAGTACTTC. Translated, this gives CATFWTSGRATQYF.